These T cell receptor beta chains were read from a single sample in a study of cytomegalovirus exposure and HLA in healthy donors. Here immunoSEQ multiplex PCR was the method, and the copy in TCRdb shows in-frame clones only, minus some. The data show more than 65,000 clones, almost 80% seen once. Sequenced input: PBMCs. These receptors all come from a female donor in good health and CMV-seronegative. CDR3s include the opening cysteine and the closing phenylalanine or tryptophan. The D gene is left open where the match is weak. The listing skips clone size in some rows; elsewhere it reads once, few, many or a size class.

clone_size: -; d_call: TRBD2; j_call: TRBJ2-1; v_call: TRBV10-3; cdr3_nt: TGTGCCATCAGCCCTGGGACTAGCGGGATCTACAATGAGCAGTTCTTC; cdr3_aa: CAISPGTSGIYNEQFF
clone_size: -; d_call: -; j_call: TRBJ1-4; v_call: TRBV2; cdr3_nt: TGTGCCAGCAGTGACCCGACGGGACACTTTGAAAAACTGTTTTTT; cdr3_aa: CASSDPTGHFEKLFF
clone_size: -; d_call: -; j_call: TRBJ1-6; v_call: TRBV14; cdr3_nt: TGTGCCAGCAGCCAAGGGGACACTTATAATTCACCCCTCCACTTT; cdr3_aa: CASSQGDTYNSPLHF
clone_size: once; d_call: -; j_call: TRBJ1-2; v_call: TRBV6-5; cdr3_nt: TGTGCCAGCAGTTACCTCGAAAGGGGTCCTTATGGCTACACCTTC; cdr3_aa: CASSYLERGPYGYTF
clone_size: -; d_call: TRBD1; j_call: TRBJ2-3; v_call: TRBV29-1; cdr3_nt: TGCAGCGTTGAGGACAGGGAAACAGATACGCAGTATTTT; cdr3_aa: CSVEDRETDTQYF
clone_size: -; d_call: TRBD1; j_call: TRBJ2-7; v_call: TRBV27; cdr3_nt: TGTGCCAGCAGTTTCCGGGACAGGGACTACGAGCAGTACTTC; cdr3_aa: CASSFRDRDYEQYF
clone_size: -; d_call: -; j_call: TRBJ2-5; v_call: TRBV9; cdr3_nt: TGTGCCAGCAGCGTGGGGCTAGGCGACCAAGAGACCCAGTACTTC; cdr3_aa: CASSVGLGDQETQYF
clone_size: -; d_call: -; j_call: TRBJ1-2; v_call: TRBV7-2; cdr3_nt: TGTGCCAGCAGCAACTACATTTTGGTGGACTATGGCTACACCTTC; cdr3_aa: CASSNYILVDYGYTF
clone_size: -; d_call: -; j_call: TRBJ1-5; v_call: TRBV28; cdr3_nt: TGTGCCAGCAGTTGGGGGGTCGAAAATCAGCCCCAGCATTTT; cdr3_aa: CASSWGVENQPQHF
clone_size: -; d_call: TRBD1; j_call: TRBJ2-1; v_call: TRBV13; cdr3_nt: TGTGCCAGCAGCAGTAGACAGGGTAGCTCCTACAATGAGCAGTTCTTC; cdr3_aa: CASSSRQGSSYNEQFF
clone_size: -; d_call: TRBD2; j_call: TRBJ2-7; v_call: TRBV10-2; cdr3_nt: TGCGCCAGCAGTGAGAGAAGCGGGAGATCGTCCGAGCAGTACTTC; cdr3_aa: CASSERSGRSSEQYF
clone_size: -; d_call: TRBD1; j_call: TRBJ2-7; v_call: TRBV28; cdr3_nt: TGTGCCAGCAGCTCGAGCAAACGGGGACAGGGGGCCTCCTACGAGCAGTACTTC; cdr3_aa: CASSSSKRGQGASYEQYF
clone_size: -; d_call: TRBD1; j_call: TRBJ1-1; v_call: TRBV4-2; cdr3_nt: TGTGCCAGCAGCCATCTTAACAGGGGGGGGTACACTGAAGCTTTCTTT; cdr3_aa: CASSHLNRGGYTEAFF
clone_size: -; d_call: TRBD2; j_call: TRBJ2-5; v_call: TRBV11-2; cdr3_nt: TGTGCCAGCAGGACAGGACTAGCGGGGGTAGAGACCCAGTACTTC; cdr3_aa: CASRTGLAGVETQYF
clone_size: -; d_call: TRBD2; j_call: TRBJ2-1; v_call: TRBV30; cdr3_nt: TGTGCCTGGAGCCGTGGGAGCGGGGGTTCTTACAATGAGCAGTTCTTC; cdr3_aa: CAWSRGSGGSYNEQFF
clone_size: -; d_call: TRBD1; j_call: TRBJ1-2; v_call: TRBV29-1; cdr3_nt: TGCAGCGTTGAAGATGGACAGGGGGCCGGGGGCTACACCTTC; cdr3_aa: CSVEDGQGAGGYTF
clone_size: -; d_call: TRBD1; j_call: TRBJ2-5; v_call: TRBV30; cdr3_nt: TGTGCCTGGGGGGGGACAGGGGCGTGGGGAGAGACCCAGTACTTC; cdr3_aa: CAWGGTGAWGETQYF